Listed below are T cell receptor beta chains from one sample, sequenced in a study of CD8 T cells in ankylosing spondylitis. MiXCR, applied by TCRdb to the 5' RACE reads, yields one record per CDR3 protein. The sample lists 35,000 to 50,000 distinct CDR3 sequences, more than 3% occurring once. Material for sequencing was blood, either unsorted or a sorted T cell fraction (not recorded which). The receptors shown here come from a female donor with ankylosing spondylitis or in good health (not recorded which). The CDR3 runs from the conserved cysteine through the conserved F or W. A D gene is named only where the DNA matches it firmly. Size tells how often a clone was seen (once, few, many) or the class of an expanded clone, and some rows leave it out.

CDR3 protein | CDR3 DNA | D gene | J gene | V gene | clone size
CASSPPGQVAFF | TGTGCCAGCAGCCCACCGGGACAGGTCGCTTTCTTT | TRBD1 | TRBJ1-1 | TRBV9 | few
CASSVAGLNEQFF | TGTGCCAGCAGCGTAGCGGGTCTGAATGAGCAGTTCTTC | . | TRBJ2-1 | TRBV9 | many
CASSGDLASGETQYF | TGTGCCAGCAGCGGGGATCTGGCTTCAGGCGAGACCCAGTACTTC | . | TRBJ2-5 | TRBV9 | .
CASSPASGGNSPLHF | TGTGCCAGCAGCCCCGCCTCAGGTGGCAATTCACCCCTCCACTTT | . | TRBJ1-6 | TRBV9 | medium-sized
CASSVGLAVYNEQFF | TGTGCCAGCAGCGTAGGACTAGCGGTCTACAATGAGCAGTTCTTC | TRBD2 | TRBJ2-1 | TRBV9 | many
CASSVGIGTDTQYF | TGTGCCAGCAGCGTAGGAATAGGAACAGATACGCAGTATTTT | . | TRBJ2-3 | TRBV9 | many
CASSVERSSGSFSGNTIYF | TGTGCCAGCAGCGTGGAAAGGTCTTCCGGGTCTTTCTCTGGAAACACCATATATTTT | . | TRBJ1-3 | TRBV9 | many
CASSPSHNTQYF | TGTGCCAGCAGCCCCAGTCACAATACGCAGTATTTT | . | TRBJ2-3 | TRBV9 | .
CASSVGPSPGGAFEQYF | TGTGCCAGCAGCGTAGGCCCCTCACCCGGGGGGGCCTTCGAGCAGTACTTC | TRBD2 | TRBJ2-7 | TRBV9 | many
CASSVGTNYGYTF | TGTGCCAGCAGCGTTGGGACGAACTATGGCTACACCTTC | . | TRBJ1-2 | TRBV9 | many
CASSPPGAVSTDTQYF | TGTGCCAGCAGTCCCCCCGGGGCGGTAAGCACAGATACGCAGTATTTT | . | TRBJ2-3 | TRBV6-2/TRBV6-3 | many
CASSVDLGFDTEAFF | TGTGCCAGCAGCGTAGATCTGGGATTTGACACTGAAGCTTTCTTT | . | TRBJ1-1 | TRBV9 | many
CASSVLGGLNNEQFF | TGTGCCAGCAGCGTTTTAGGCGGGCTCAACAATGAGCAGTTCTTC | . | TRBJ2-1 | TRBV9 | many
CASSVTSGVNTGELFF | TGTGCCAGCAGCGTGACTAGCGGGGTAAACACCGGGGAGCTGTTTTTT | TRBD2 | TRBJ2-2 | TRBV9 | many
CASSPGTGRTNEKLFF | TGTGCCAGCAGCCCCGGGACAGGGCGAACTAATGAAAAACTGTTTTTT | TRBD1 | TRBJ1-4 | TRBV9 | many